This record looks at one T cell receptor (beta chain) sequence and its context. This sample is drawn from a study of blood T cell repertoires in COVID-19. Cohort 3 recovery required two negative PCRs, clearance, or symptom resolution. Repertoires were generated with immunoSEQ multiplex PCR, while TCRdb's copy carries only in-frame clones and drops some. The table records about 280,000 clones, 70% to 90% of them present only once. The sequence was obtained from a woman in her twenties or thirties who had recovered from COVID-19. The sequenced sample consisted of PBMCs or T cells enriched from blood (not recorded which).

The CDR3 protein is CAWTDWQGHNTGELFF. Written as DNA, the CDR3 is TGTGCCTGGACCGACTGGCAGGGGCATAACACCGGGGAGCTGTTTTTT. The gene calls are TRBV30 and TRBJ2-2; tentative D call: TRBD1 (6 bases). The CDR3 is made up of 16 amino acids. Per germline, CDR1 GTSNPN and CDR2 SVGIG (reference sequence). V was shortened by 4 bases and J by 2 bases, with 17 bases between the two germline ends.